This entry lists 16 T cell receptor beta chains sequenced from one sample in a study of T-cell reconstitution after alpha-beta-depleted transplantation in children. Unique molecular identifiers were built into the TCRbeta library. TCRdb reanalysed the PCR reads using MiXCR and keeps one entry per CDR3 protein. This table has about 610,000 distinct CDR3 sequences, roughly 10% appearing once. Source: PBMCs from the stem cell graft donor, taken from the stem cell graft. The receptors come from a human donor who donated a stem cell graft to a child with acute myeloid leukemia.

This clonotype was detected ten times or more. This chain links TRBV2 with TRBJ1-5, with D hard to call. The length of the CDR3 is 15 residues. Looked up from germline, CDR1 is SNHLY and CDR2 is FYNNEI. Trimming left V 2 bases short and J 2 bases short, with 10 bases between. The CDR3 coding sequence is TGTGCCAGCAGTGAAACCCCCATTGGCAATCAGCCCCAGCATTTT. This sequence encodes CASSETPIGNQPQHF.

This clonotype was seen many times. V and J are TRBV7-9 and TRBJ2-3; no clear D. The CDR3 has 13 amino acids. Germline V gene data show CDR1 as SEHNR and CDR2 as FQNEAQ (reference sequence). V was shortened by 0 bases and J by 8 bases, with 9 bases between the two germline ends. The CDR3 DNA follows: TGTGCCAGCAGCTTAGCGTTTTACGGTACGCAGTATTTT. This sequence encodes CASSLAFYGTQYF.

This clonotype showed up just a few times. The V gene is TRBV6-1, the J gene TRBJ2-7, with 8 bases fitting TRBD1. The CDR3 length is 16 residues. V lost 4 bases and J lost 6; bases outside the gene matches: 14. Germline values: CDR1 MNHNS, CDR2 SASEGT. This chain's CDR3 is CASSALSGGPGSEQYF. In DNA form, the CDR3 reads TGTGCCAGCAGTGCTTTGTCAGGGGGCCCTGGTTCCGAGCAGTACTTC.

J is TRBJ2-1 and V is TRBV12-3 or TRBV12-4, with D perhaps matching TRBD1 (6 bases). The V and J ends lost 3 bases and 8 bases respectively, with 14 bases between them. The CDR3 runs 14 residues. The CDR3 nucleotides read TGTGCCAGCAGTTTCCGCCTACAGGGCGATGAGCAGTTCTTC. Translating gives CASSFRLQGDEQFF.

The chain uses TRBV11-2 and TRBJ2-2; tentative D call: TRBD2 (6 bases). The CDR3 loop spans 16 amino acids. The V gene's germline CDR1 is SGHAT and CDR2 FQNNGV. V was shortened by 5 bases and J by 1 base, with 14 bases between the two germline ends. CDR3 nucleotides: TGTGCCAGCAGCGCTCCTCTAGCGATGAACACCGGGGAGCTGTTTTTT. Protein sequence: CASSAPLAMNTGELFF. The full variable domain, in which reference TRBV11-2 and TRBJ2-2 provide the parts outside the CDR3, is EAGVAQSPRYKIIEKRQSVAFWCNPISGHATLYWYQQILGQGPKLLIQFQNNGVVDDSQLPKDRFSAERLKGVDSTLKIQPAKLEDSAVYLCASSAPLAMNTGELFFGEGSRLTVL.

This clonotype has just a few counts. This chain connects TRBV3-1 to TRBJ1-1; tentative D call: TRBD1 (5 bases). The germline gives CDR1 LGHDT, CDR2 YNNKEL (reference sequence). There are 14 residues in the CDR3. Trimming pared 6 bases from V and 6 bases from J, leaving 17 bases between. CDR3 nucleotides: TGTGCCAGCAGTTTCTCGACAGTCGCTTCTGAAGCTTTCTTT. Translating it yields CASSFSTVASEAFF.

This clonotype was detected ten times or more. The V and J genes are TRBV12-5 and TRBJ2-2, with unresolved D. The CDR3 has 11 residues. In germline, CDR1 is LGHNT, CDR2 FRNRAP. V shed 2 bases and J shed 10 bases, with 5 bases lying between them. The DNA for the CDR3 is TGTGCTAGTGGTTTGCGTACGGAGCTGTTTTTT. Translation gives CASGLRTELFF. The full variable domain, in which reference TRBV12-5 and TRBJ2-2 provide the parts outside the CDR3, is DARVTQTPRHKVTEMGQEVTMRCQPILGHNTVFWYRQTMMQGLELLAYFRNRAPLDDSGMPKDRFSAEMPDATLATLKIQPSEPRDSAVYFCASGLRTELFFGEGSRLTVL.

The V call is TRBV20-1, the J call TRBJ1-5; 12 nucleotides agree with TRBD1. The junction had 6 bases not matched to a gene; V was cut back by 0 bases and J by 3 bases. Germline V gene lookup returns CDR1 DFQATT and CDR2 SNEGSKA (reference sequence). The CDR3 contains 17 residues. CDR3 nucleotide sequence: TGCAGTGCTAGAGATCCCGGGACAGGGGGCTTCAATCAGCCCCAGCATTTT. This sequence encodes CSARDPGTGGFNQPQHF.

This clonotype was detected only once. The CDR3 loop reads CASCFGQGASLSSYNEQFF. The CDR3 coding sequence is TGTGCCAGCTGTTTCGGACAGGGGGCATCTCTGAGCTCCTACAATGAGCAGTTCTTC. V is TRBV2 and J is TRBJ2-1; 11 nucleotides align to TRBD1. The length of the CDR3 is 19 residues. Germline V gene sequence: CDR1 SNHLY, CDR2 FYNNEI. V shed 8 bases, J shed 0 bases, and the junction held 15 bases outside the gene matches. Supplemented by reference TRBV2 and TRBJ2-1, the full variable domain reads EPEVTQTPSHQVTQMGQEVILRCVPISNHLYFYWYRQILGQKVEFLVSFYNNEISEKSEIFDDQFSVERPDGSNFTLKIRSTKLEDSAMYFCASCFGQGASLSSYNEQFFGPGTRLTVL.

Written as DNA, the CDR3 is TGCGCCAGCAGCTTGATGGGGGGTAGGGACACTGAAGCTTTCTTT. As protein: CASSLMGGRDTEAFF. The chain has TRBV5-1 and TRBJ1-1; D may be TRBD1 (5 bases). The V end lost 1 base, the J end lost 3 bases, and 13 bases lay between the germline ends. The CDR3 contains 15 residues. Germline V gene lookup returns CDR1 SGHRS and CDR2 YFSETQ.

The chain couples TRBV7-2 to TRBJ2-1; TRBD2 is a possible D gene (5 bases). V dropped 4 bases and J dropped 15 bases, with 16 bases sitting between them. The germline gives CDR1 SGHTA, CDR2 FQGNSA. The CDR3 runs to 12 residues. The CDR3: CASSSRGSGLFF. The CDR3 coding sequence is TGTGCCAGCAGCTCCCGGGGTTCCGGCCTGTTCTTC.

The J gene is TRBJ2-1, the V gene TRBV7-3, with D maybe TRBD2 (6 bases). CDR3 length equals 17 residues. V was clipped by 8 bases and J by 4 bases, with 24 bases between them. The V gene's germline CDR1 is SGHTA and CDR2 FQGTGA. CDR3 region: CASSPGGGLDSYNEQFF. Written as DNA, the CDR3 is TGTGCCAGCTCCCCCGGGGGAGGACTGGACTCGTACAATGAGCAGTTCTTC. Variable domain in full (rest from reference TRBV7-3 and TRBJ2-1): GAGVSQTPSNKVTEKGKYVELRCDPISGHTALYWYRQSLGQGPEFLIYFQGTGAADDSGLPNDRFFAVRPEGSVSTLKIQRTERGDSAVYLCASSPGGGLDSYNEQFFGPGTRLTVL.

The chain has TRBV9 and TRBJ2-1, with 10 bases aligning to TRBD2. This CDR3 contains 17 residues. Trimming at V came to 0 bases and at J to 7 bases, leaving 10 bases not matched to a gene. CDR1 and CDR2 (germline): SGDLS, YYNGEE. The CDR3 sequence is CASSVDPTSGIVNEQFF. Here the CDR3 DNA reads TGTGCCAGCAGCGTAGACCCAACTAGCGGGATCGTAAATGAGCAGTTCTTC.

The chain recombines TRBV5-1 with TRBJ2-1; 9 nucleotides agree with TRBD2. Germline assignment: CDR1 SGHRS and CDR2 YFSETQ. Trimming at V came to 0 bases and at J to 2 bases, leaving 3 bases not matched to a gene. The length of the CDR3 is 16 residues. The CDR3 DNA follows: TGCGCCAGCAGCTTGGTGGCTAGCGGGGCCTACAATGAGCAGTTCTTC. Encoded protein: CASSLVASGAYNEQFF.

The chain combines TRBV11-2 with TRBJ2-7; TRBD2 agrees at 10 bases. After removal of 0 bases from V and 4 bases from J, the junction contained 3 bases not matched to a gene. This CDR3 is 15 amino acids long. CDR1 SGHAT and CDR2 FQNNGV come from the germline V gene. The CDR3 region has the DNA TGTGCCAGCAGCTTAGAGGGTAGCGGGAGGTACGAGCAGTACTTC. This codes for CASSLEGSGRYEQYF.

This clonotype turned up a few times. DNA of the CDR3: TGTGCCAGCAGTTACCTTGTGGGCGGGGGATCCTACAATGAGCAGTTCTTC. It encodes CASSYLVGGGSYNEQFF. The chain links TRBV27 to TRBJ2-1; 7 nucleotides agree with TRBD2. Trimming removed 4 bases from V and 1 base from J; junction bases left unmatched: 10. There are 17 residues in the CDR3. The germline gives CDR1 MNHEY, CDR2 SMNVEV (reference sequence).